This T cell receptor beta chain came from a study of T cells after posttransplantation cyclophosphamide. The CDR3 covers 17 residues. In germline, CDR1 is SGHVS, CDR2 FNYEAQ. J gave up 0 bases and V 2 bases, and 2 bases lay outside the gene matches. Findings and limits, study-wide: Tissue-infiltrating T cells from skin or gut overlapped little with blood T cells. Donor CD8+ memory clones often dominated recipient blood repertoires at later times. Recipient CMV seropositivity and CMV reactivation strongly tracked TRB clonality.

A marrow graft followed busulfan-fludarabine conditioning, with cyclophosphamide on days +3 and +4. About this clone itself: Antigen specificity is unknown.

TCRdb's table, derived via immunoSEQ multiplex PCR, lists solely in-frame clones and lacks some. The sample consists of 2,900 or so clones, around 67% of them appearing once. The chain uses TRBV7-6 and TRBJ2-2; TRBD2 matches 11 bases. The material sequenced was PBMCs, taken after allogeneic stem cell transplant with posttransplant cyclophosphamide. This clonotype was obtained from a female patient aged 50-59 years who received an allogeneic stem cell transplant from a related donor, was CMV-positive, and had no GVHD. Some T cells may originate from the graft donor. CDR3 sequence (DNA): TGTGCCAGCAGCTTAACTAGCGGGGGCCCGAACACCGGGGAGCTGTTTTTT. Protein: CASSLTSGGPNTGELFF.